These 10 T cell receptor beta chains share one sample of origin, sequenced in a study of blood T cell repertoires in COVID-19. Sequencing used immunoSEQ multiplex PCR; TCRdb keeps in-frame clones, though not all of them. The top ten clones hold 1.5% to 2% of a sample with approximately 200,000 clones, about nine tenths of them seen once. The sequenced sample was peripheral blood. These receptors were taken from a man between 65 and 85 years old with acute or convalescent COVID-19.

The genes are TRBV25-1 and TRBJ2-1; 7 bases are shared with TRBD2. The CDR3 is 18 amino acids. Germline CDR1 MGHDK, CDR2 SYGVNS. V shed 0 bases and J 3 bases; nucleotides not matched to a gene: 11. DNA for the CDR3: TGTGCCAGCAGTGAATACTATGCGGGGGAGACTTACTACAATGAGCAGTTCTTC. Residues: CASSEYYAGETYYNEQFF. The whole variable domain, filled in from reference TRBV25-1 and TRBJ2-1, reads EADIYQTPRYLVIGTGKKITLECSQTMGHDKMYWYQQDPGMELHLIHYSYGVNSTEKGDLSSESTVSRIRTEHFPLTLESARPSHTSQYLCASSEYYAGETYYNEQFFGPGTRLTVL.

CDR3 region: CARSLGPHSGKDYNEQFF. The DNA for the CDR3 is TGTGCCAGAAGCTTGGGCCCACATAGCGGGAAGGACTACAATGAGCAGTTCTTC. This sequence joins TRBV5-3 and TRBJ2-1, with 8 bases matching TRBD2. TRBV5-3 is identified as an open reading frame with a role that is uncertain. CDR3 size: 18 residues. The trim removed 0 bases at V and 3 bases at J, leaving 11 bases unmatched.

This chain joins TRBV13 and TRBJ2-7; TRBD2 agrees at 8 bases. The CDR3 consists of 15 residues. After removal of 4 bases from V and 2 bases from J, the junction contained 7 bases not matched to a gene. The germline gives CDR1 PRHDT, CDR2 FYEKMQ (reference sequence). The CDR3 sequence: CASSSMSGSTYEQYF. CDR3 DNA sequence: TGTGCCAGCAGCTCCATGAGCGGGAGCACCTACGAGCAGTACTTC. Full variable domain (rest looked up from reference TRBV13 and TRBJ2-7): AAGVIQSPRHLIKEKRETATLKCYPIPRHDTVYWYQQGPGQDPQFLISFYEKMQSDKGSIPDRFSAQQFSDYHSELNMSSLELGDSALYFCASSSMSGSTYEQYFGPGTRLTVT.

The chain employs TRBV5-4 and TRBJ2-5; 12 bases match TRBD2. This CDR3 has 15 residues. J gave up 2 bases and V 3 bases, and 2 bases lay outside the gene matches. Germline CDR1 reads SGHNT; CDR2 reads YYREEE (reference sequence). The CDR3: CASSYGTSGQETQYF. DNA of the CDR3: TGTGCCAGCAGCTACGGGACTAGCGGGCAAGAGACCCAGTACTTC.

The chain uses TRBV12-5 and TRBJ2-1; 7 bases agree with TRBD2. The CDR3 contains 16 residues. The germline gives CDR1 LGHNT, CDR2 FRNRAP. With 0 bases clipped from V and 7 bases from J, the junction kept 9 bases outside the gene matches. In DNA, the CDR3 is TGTGCTAGTGGTTTGGTACGGGTGGCGGGAGTGAATGAGCAGTTCTTC. It translates to CASGLVRVAGVNEQFF.

The chain combines TRBV4-3 with TRBJ1-1; tentative D call: TRBD1 (6 bases). This CDR3 is built from 15 residues. Germline assignment: CDR1 LGHNA and CDR2 YSLEER. Trimming took 4 bases from V and 4 from J, leaving 16 bases between them. Here the CDR3 DNA reads TGCGCCAGCAGCCGAGTTCAGGGGCAAGGCACTGAAGCTTTCTTT. Protein: CASSRVQGQGTEAFF.

This chain connects TRBV12-3 or TRBV12-4 to TRBJ1-1; D ambiguous. The CDR3 has 12 residues. Trimming left V 5 bases short and J 1 base short, with 5 bases between. The CDR3 region is CASSLANTEAFF. The CDR3 DNA reads TGTGCCAGCAGTCTGGCGAACACTGAAGCTTTCTTT.

The rearrangement joins TRBV2 to TRBJ1-5; weak D call: TRBD1 (5 bases). V lost 5 bases, J lost 1 base, and 9 bases lay in between. CDR3 length: 14 residues. CDR1 is SNHLY and CDR2 is FYNNEI in the germline V gene. CDR3 DNA: TGTGCCAGCAGTTCCGACAGAAGCAATCAGCCCCAGCATTTT. Translation: CASSSDRSNQPQHF.

This chain uses TRBV5-4 with TRBJ1-1, with 9 bases that match TRBD1. CDR3 length: 14 amino acids. Germline V gene data show CDR1 as SGHNT and CDR2 as YYREEE (reference sequence). The V segment lost 4 bases and the J segment 5 bases; nucleotides outside the gene matches: 6. Here the CDR3 reads CASSPGDRGTEAFF. The CDR3 bases are TGTGCCAGCAGCCCGGGAGACAGGGGGACTGAAGCTTTCTTT.

This chain joins TRBV10-3 and TRBJ2-1; D is possibly TRBD2 (6 bases). The CDR3 sequence is 15 residues long. Germline V gene sequence: CDR1 ENHRY, CDR2 SYGVKD. Trimming took off 0 bases at V and 7 bases at J, with 13 bases between the two ends. CDR3 amino acids: CAISESATRLNEQFF. In DNA, the CDR3 is TGTGCCATCAGTGAGTCGGCGACTAGGCTAAATGAGCAGTTCTTC.